Below, 26 T cell receptor beta chains from the same sample are listed, as sequenced in a study of T cells after yellow fever vaccination. MiXCR was run by TCRdb on the 5' RACE reads, yielding one entry per CDR3 protein. This sample has more than 250,000 distinct CDR3 sequences, with about 6.6% found just once. Sequences were derived from PBMCs, sampled roughly seven weeks after the first yellow fever vaccination. The receptors were gathered from a man younger than 30 who received the YFV17D yellow fever vaccine.

V usage is TRBV7-2 and J usage is TRBJ2-3; perhaps D is TRBD1 or TRBD2 (5 bases each). Germline V gives CDR1 SGHTA, CDR2 FQGNSA. The CDR3 loop spans 16 amino acids. Trimming removed 1 base at V and 2 bases at J, with 13 bases between. The CDR3 DNA follows: TGTGCCAGCAGCTTAGAGGCGTGGGGGAACACAGATACGCAGTATTTT. It specifies CASSLEAWGNTDTQYF.

The V and J genes are TRBV11-2 and TRBJ2-1; 9 bases are a match to TRBD2. The germline V gene encodes CDR1 SGHAT and CDR2 FQNNGV. The V segment lost 6 bases and the J segment 8 bases; nucleotides outside the gene matches: 20. The CDR3 is 18 amino acids. The CDR3 sequence is CASSGTLVAGGTVYEQFF. CDR3 coding DNA: TGTGCCAGCAGTGGTACCCTGGTTGCGGGGGGGACTGTATATGAGCAGTTCTTC.

This clonotype showed up many times. The rearrangement links TRBV6-5 to TRBJ1-4; 7 bases fit TRBD1. CDR3 length equals 13 residues. V was pared by 6 bases and J by 7 bases, with 5 bases of the junction left unmatched. Per germline, CDR1 MNHEY and CDR2 SVGAGI. The CDR3 coding sequence is TGTGCCAGCAGACCGGGACAGCGTGAAAAACTGTTTTTT. Translating it yields CASRPGQREKLFF.

The J gene is TRBJ2-7, the V gene TRBV7-2, with 7 bases identical to TRBD1. This CDR3 comprises 15 residues. Looked up from germline, CDR1 is SGHTA and CDR2 is FQGNSA. The V and J ends lost 6 bases and 2 bases, in that order; junction bases with no gene match: 10. CDR3 protein: CASSLRQGMAYEQYF. DNA of the CDR3: TGTGCCAGCAGTCTAAGACAGGGAATGGCCTACGAGCAGTACTTC.

This clonotype has more than one count but fewer than ten. V gene TRBV6-5 combines with J gene TRBJ1-2, with no clear D. Germline V gene sequence: CDR1 MNHEY, CDR2 SVGAGI. The CDR3 is 13 amino acids. Trimming took 4 bases from V and 4 from J, leaving 10 bases between them. The DNA for the CDR3 is TGTGCCAGCAGTTCGTCCGGAGGCTATGGCTACACCTTC. Translating it yields CASSSSGGYGYTF.

There are a few counts of this clonotype. The genes are TRBV5-4 and TRBJ2-1, with D perhaps matching TRBD2 (6 bases). Germline CDR1 SGHNT, CDR2 YYREEE (reference sequence). The CDR3 contains 15 residues. V was cut by 6 bases and J by 5 bases, with 18 bases left in between. The CDR3 sequence is CASTRRDLLNNEQFF. CDR3 bases: TGTGCCAGCACCCGGCGGGACCTACTGAACAATGAGCAGTTCTTC.

This clonotype was observed at least ten times. J is TRBJ1-5 and V is TRBV11-2; TRBD1 matches 12 bases. V dropped 5 bases and J dropped 2; count of bases not matched to a gene: 13. In germline, CDR1 is SGHAT, CDR2 FQNNGV. The CDR3 length is 19 residues. CDR3 coding DNA: TGTGCCAGCAGCATGGGGGGGACAGGGGGCCGCTGGGGCAATCAGCCCCAGCATTTT. It specifies CASSMGGTGGRWGNQPQHF.

This clonotype has a handful of counts. The chain recombines TRBV5-1 with TRBJ2-2; D unresolved. This CDR3 spans 17 amino acids. Between the trimmed V and J ends, which lost 4 bases and 6 bases, there was a span of 22 bases. CDR1 is SGHRS, CDR2 YFSETQ, per germline. CDR3 sequence reads: CASSRVYDRSPAGELFF. CDR3 nucleotides: TGCGCCAGCAGCCGGGTGTATGACCGGAGCCCGGCCGGGGAGCTGTTTTTT. The complete variable domain, with remaining parts taken from reference TRBV5-1 and TRBJ2-2, reads KAGVTQTPRYLIKTRGQQVTLSCSPISGHRSVSWYQQTPGQGLQFLFEYFSETQRNKGNFPGRFSGRQFSNSRSEMNVSTLELGDSALYLCASSRVYDRSPAGELFFGEGSRLTVL.

The rearrangement joins TRBV5-1 to TRBJ2-5; TRBD1 matches at 7 bases. In germline, CDR1 is SGHRS, CDR2 YFSETQ. J lost 2 bases, V lost 4 bases, and 8 bases had no gene match. CDR3 length: 15 residues. The CDR3 DNA is TGCGCCAGCAGCCCTGTCCCGGGACAGCAAGAGACCCAGTACTTC. Residues: CASSPVPGQQETQYF.

This clonotype was recorded a few times. CDR3 sequence (DNA): TGTGCCAGCAGCCCGCAGGGGGGGCCTACTGAAGCTTTCTTT. As protein: CASSPQGGPTEAFF. V gene TRBV14 combines with J gene TRBJ1-1; 7 positions agree with TRBD1. Germline V gives CDR1 SGHDN, CDR2 FVKESK. The CDR3 is 14 residues long. The trim removed 4 bases at V and 5 bases at J, leaving 7 bases unmatched.

The CDR3 loop is CASRSGVSYGYTF. CDR3 DNA: TGTGCCAGCAGGTCAGGGGTTAGCTATGGCTACACCTTC. V usage is TRBV12-3 or TRBV12-4 and J usage is TRBJ1-2; tentative D call: TRBD1 (6 bases). The CDR3 contains 13 residues. V lost 6 bases and J lost 4, with 12 bases in between.

The J gene is TRBJ2-1, the V gene TRBV20-1; TRBD1 matches 11 bases. After removal of 5 bases from V and 7 bases from J, the junction contained 7 bases not matched to a gene. Germline CDR1 and CDR2: DFQATT and SNEGSKA (reference sequence). The CDR3 spans 14 residues. In nucleotides, the CDR3 is TGCAGTGCTGGAGGGACAGGGGGTAGGAATGAGCAGTTCTTC. It specifies CSAGGTGGRNEQFF.

The sample holds a few counts of this clonotype. The rearrangement uses TRBV4-1 and TRBJ2-1; the D is unclear. Germline values: CDR1 MGHRA, CDR2 YSYEKL. V lost 2 bases and J lost 4, with 18 bases in between. The CDR3 consists of 17 residues. CDR3 amino acids: CASSQNPQLATYNEQFF. In DNA, the CDR3 is TGCGCCAGCAGCCAAAATCCCCAACTGGCGACATACAATGAGCAGTTCTTC.

This clonotype was found a few times. CDR3 region: CSARGLAGGPETQYF. Here the CDR3 DNA reads TGCAGTGCTAGAGGTCTAGCGGGGGGTCCGGAGACCCAGTACTTC. V gene TRBV20-1 combines with J gene TRBJ2-5, with 11 bases matching TRBD2. After removal of 1 base from V and 5 bases from J, the junction contained 6 bases not matched to a gene. The length of the CDR3 is 15 residues. Germline CDR1 DFQATT, CDR2 SNEGSKA (reference sequence).

The chain is built from TRBV4-1 and TRBJ1-1; 8 bases are shared with TRBD1. Germline assignment: CDR1 MGHRA and CDR2 YSYEKL. The CDR3 has 15 residues. V shed 2 bases, J shed 10 bases, and the junction held 12 bases outside the gene matches. This CDR3 is CASSQTSSGGTGAFF. CDR3 sequence (DNA): TGCGCCAGCAGCCAAACGTCCTCTGGGGGGACAGGAGCTTTCTTT.

Comment on this clonotype: The junction shows a germline mismatch at one end, possibly a read error. The CDR3 region has the DNA TGCGCCTGCAGCCCGACAGGGTCAATCAATCAGCCCCAGCATTTT. Protein: CACSPTGSINQPQHF. The chain is built from TRBV5-1 and TRBJ1-5; TRBD1 matches at 7 bases. The CDR3 length is 15 residues. Germline V gene lookup returns CDR1 SGHRS and CDR2 YFSETQ.

In its sample, this clonotype was seen a few times. The chain recombines TRBV4-2 with TRBJ1-2; D is unclear. V lost 3 bases and J lost 0, with 11 bases in between. Germline CDR1 LGHNA, CDR2 YNFKEQ. The CDR3 covers 15 residues. The CDR3 sequence is CASSQAMAPNYGYTF. The CDR3 DNA reads as TGTGCCAGCAGCCAGGCCATGGCTCCTAACTATGGCTACACCTTC.

A few counts support this clonotype. This rearrangement joins TRBV7-9 to TRBJ1-1, with 7 bases fitting TRBD1. CDR3 length: 13 amino acids. J gave up 6 bases and V 3 bases, and 4 bases lay outside the gene matches. CDR1 is SEHNR and CDR2 is FQNEAQ in the germline V gene (reference sequence). The CDR3, as DNA: TGTGCCAGCAGCTTTACAGGGGAGGCTGAAGCTTTCTTT. This sequence encodes CASSFTGEAEAFF.

This clonotype was detected once. The gene calls are TRBV20-1 and TRBJ2-5; D is perhaps TRBD1 (6 bases). The CDR3 is 12 residues long. Germline V gene data show CDR1 as DFQATT and CDR2 as SNEGSKA (reference sequence). Trimming cost V 5 bases and J 2 bases, with 9 bases left between them. This chain's CDR3 is CSAAQGQETQYF. As DNA, the CDR3 is TGCAGTGCTGCACAGGGACAAGAGACCCAGTACTTC.

The V call is TRBV18, the J call TRBJ1-2; D remains ambiguous. Germline V CDR1 and CDR2: KGHSH, LQKENI. The CDR3 is 14 amino acids. Trimming cost V 6 bases and J 6 bases, with 17 bases left between them. The CDR3 is CASSATEAPDGYTF. CDR3 DNA: TGTGCCAGCTCCGCGACCGAGGCCCCCGATGGCTACACCTTC. The entire variable domain, with the rest obtained from reference TRBV18 and TRBJ1-2, is as follows: NAGVMQNPRHLVRRRGQEARLRCSPMKGHSHVYWYRQLPEEGLKFMVYLQKENIIDESGMPKERFSAEFPKEGPSILRIQQVVRGDSAAYFCASSATEAPDGYTFGSGTRLTVV.

The chain couples TRBV5-1 to TRBJ2-1; a possible D gene is TRBD1 (5 bases). The germline V gene has CDR1 SGHRS and CDR2 YFSETQ. This CDR3 has 14 residues. V lost 2 bases to trimming and J lost 4 bases, with 10 bases between them. The CDR3 spells CASSFTSGYNEQFF. In nucleotides, the CDR3 is TGCGCCAGCAGCTTTACCTCAGGGTACAATGAGCAGTTCTTC.

This rearrangement joins TRBV7-2 to TRBJ2-5, with 11 bases aligning to TRBD2. Trimming cost V 8 bases and J 5 bases; bases outside gene matches: 16. The germline V gene has CDR1 SGHTA and CDR2 FQGNSA. This CDR3 spans 17 amino acids. In DNA form, the CDR3 reads TGTGCCAGCTCCTCATTACTAGCGGGGGCCTCCCGGGAGACCCAGTACTTC. Translated, it gives CASSSLLAGASRETQYF.

This clonotype appeared a few times. The V call is TRBV11-2, the J call TRBJ2-5; D gene uncertain. CDR3 size: 12 residues. V lost 6 bases, J lost 0 bases, and 5 bases lay in between. The germline CDR1 and CDR2 sequences are SGHAT and FQNNGV. DNA for the CDR3: TGTGCCAGCAGTATAAACCAAGAGACCCAGTACTTC. This codes for CASSINQETQYF.

This clonotype was detected a few times. The chain is built from TRBV20-1 and TRBJ1-2; TRBD1 might be the D (6 bases). This CDR3 has 15 amino acids. V was pared by 1 base and J by 5 bases, with 17 bases between. Per germline, CDR1 DFQATT and CDR2 SNEGSKA (reference sequence). The CDR3 region has the DNA TGCAGTGCTAGAGCGGGGTCCGGGGGCGGATATGGCTACACCTTC. This codes for CSARAGSGGGYGYTF.

This clonotype was seen a few times. This chain links TRBV30 with TRBJ1-1; D perhaps matches TRBD1 (5 bases). This CDR3 region has 13 residues. V gave up 7 bases and J gave up 3 bases, with 15 bases separating them. The V gene's germline CDR1 is GTSNPN and CDR2 SVGIG (reference sequence). CDR3 residues: CASGVRSDTEAFF. DNA for the CDR3: TGTGCCTCGGGGGTTCGGTCGGACACTGAAGCTTTCTTT.

This clonotype was seen at least ten times. The chain employs TRBV3-1 and TRBJ2-5; D is perhaps TRBD2 (7 bases). Trimming took off 0 bases at V and 9 bases at J, with 14 bases between the two ends. The CDR3 consists of 14 residues. CDR1 LGHDT and CDR2 YNNKEL come from the germline V gene (reference sequence). CDR3 in DNA: TGTGCCAGCAGCCAAGAGGCGGGGGCGGGGGCCCAGTACTTC. It translates to CASSQEAGAGAQYF.